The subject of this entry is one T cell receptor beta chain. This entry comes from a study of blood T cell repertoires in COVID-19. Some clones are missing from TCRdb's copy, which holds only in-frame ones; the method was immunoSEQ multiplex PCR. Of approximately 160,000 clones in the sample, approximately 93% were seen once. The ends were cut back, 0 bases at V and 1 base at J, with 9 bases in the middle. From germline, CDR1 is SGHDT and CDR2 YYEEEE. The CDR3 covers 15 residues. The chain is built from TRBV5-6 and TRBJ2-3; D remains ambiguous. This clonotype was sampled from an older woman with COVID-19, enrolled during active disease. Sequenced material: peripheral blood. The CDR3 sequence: CASSLVGEGTDTQYF. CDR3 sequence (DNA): TGTGCCAGCAGCTTGGTCGGCGAGGGCACAGATACGCAGTATTTT.